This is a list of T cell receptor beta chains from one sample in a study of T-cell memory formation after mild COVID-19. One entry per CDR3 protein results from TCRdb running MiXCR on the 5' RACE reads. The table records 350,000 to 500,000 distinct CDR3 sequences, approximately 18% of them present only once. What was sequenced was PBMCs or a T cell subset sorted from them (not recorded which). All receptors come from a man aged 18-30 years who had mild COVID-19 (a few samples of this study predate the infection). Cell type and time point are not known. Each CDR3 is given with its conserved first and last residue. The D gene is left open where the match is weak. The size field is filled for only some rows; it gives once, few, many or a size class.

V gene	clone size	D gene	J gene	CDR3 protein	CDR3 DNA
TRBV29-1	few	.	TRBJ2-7	CSVEYTEGYEQYF	TGCAGCGTTGAATATACAGAAGGATACGAGCAGTACTTC
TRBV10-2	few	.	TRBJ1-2	CASEGADGYTF	TGCGCCAGCGAGGGAGCGGATGGCTACACCTTC
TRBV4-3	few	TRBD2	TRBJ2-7	CASSPGGGDYEQYF	TGCGCCAGCAGCCCGGGCGGGGGGGACTACGAGCAGTACTTC
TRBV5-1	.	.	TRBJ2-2	CASSILANTGELFF	TGCGCCAGCAGCATTCTCGCGAACACCGGGGAGCTGTTTTTT
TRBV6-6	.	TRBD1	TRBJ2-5	CASIQGAAETQYF	TGTGCCAGCATCCAGGGGGCGGCGGAGACCCAGTACTTC
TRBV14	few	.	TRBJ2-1	CASSQGVQNEQFF	TGTGCCAGCAGCCAGGGGGTCCAGAATGAGCAGTTCTTC
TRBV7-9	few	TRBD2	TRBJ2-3	CASSPGLAGGYTDTQYF	TGTGCCAGCAGCCCAGGACTAGCGGGGGGGTACACAGATACGCAGTATTTT
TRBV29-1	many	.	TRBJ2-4	CSVRVDLAKNIQYF	TGCAGCGTTAGAGTCGACCTAGCCAAAAACATTCAGTACTTC
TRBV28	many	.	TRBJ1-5	CASSLLGILPRQPQHF	TGTGCCAGCAGTTTACTGGGGATACTACCGCGTCAGCCCCAGCATTTT
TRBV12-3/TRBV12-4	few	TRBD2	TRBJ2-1	CASSLSGGYYNEQFF	TGTGCCAGCAGTCTTAGCGGGGGGTACTACAATGAGCAGTTCTTC
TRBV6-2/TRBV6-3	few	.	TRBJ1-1	CASSKTRTVLNTEAFF	TGTGCCAGCAGTAAAACTCGGACGGTGTTGAACACTGAAGCTTTCTTT
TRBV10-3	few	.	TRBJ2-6	CAISRDSGANVLTF	TGTGCCATCAGCAGGGATTCTGGGGCCAACGTCCTGACTTTC
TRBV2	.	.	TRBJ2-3	CASSFSQGSDTQYF	TGTGCCAGCTCATTCTCACAGGGTTCAGATACGCAGTATTTT
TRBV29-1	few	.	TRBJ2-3	CSVVRGAFTDTQYF	TGCAGCGTTGTTAGGGGCGCCTTCACAGATACGCAGTATTTT
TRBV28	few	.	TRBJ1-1	CASGGGSTNTEAFF	TGTGCCAGCGGAGGAGGCTCCACAAACACTGAAGCTTTCTTT
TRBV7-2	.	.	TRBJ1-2	CASSPVRGAARGYTF	TGTGCCAGCAGCCCTGTCAGGGGTGCAGCTCGTGGCTACACCTTC
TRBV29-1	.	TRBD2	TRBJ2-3	CSGNLAGGRDTQYF	TGCAGCGGTAACCTAGCGGGGGGCCGGGATACGCAGTATTTT
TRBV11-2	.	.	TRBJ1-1	CASRVRLNTEAFF	TGTGCCAGCAGGGTTCGACTAAACACTGAAGCTTTCTTT
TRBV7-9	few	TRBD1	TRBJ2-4	CASSPQRGQTAKNIQYF	TGTGCCAGCAGCCCGCAGAGGGGGCAAACAGCCAAAAACATTCAGTACTTC
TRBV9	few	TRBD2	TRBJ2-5	CASSVASLAGGLGETQYF	TGTGCCAGCAGCGTAGCTTCTCTAGCGGGGGGCCTCGGAGAGACCCAGTACTTC
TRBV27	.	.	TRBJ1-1	CASNYLPRGTEAFF	TGTGCCAGCAACTATCTCCCCCGCGGAACTGAAGCTTTCTTT
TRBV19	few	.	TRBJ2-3	CASSSTGRTDTQYF	TGTGCCAGTAGCTCGACAGGGAGGACAGATACGCAGTATTTT
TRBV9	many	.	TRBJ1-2	CASSLRGSRDYGYTF	TGTGCCAGCAGCCTTCGAGGGTCTCGGGACTATGGCTACACCTTC
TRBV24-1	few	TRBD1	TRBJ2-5	CATSDPGQGPQETQYF	TGTGCCACCAGTGACCCCGGACAGGGGCCCCAAGAGACCCAGTACTTC
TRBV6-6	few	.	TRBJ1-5	CASSGDRISYSNQPQHF	TGTGCCAGCAGTGGGGACCGAATTTCATATAGCAATCAGCCCCAGCATTTT
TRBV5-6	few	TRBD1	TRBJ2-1	CASSLAGRTGGNEQFF	TGTGCCAGCAGCTTGGCCGGAAGGACAGGGGGAAATGAGCAGTTCTTC
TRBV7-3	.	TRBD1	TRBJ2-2	CASSLEWDRNTGELFF	TGTGCCAGCAGCTTAGAATGGGACAGGAACACCGGGGAGCTGTTTTTT
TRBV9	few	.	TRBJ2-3	CASSVVEGAYTDTQYF	TGTGCCAGCAGCGTAGTGGAGGGGGCCTACACAGATACGCAGTATTTT
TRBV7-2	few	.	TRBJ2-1	CASSLGHLNYNEQFF	TGTGCCAGCAGCTTAGGGCACCTTAACTACAATGAGCAGTTCTTC
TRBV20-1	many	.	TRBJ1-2	CSASTGSNGYTF	TGCAGTGCTAGTACAGGTTCGAATGGCTACACCTTC
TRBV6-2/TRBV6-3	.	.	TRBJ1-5	CASRGGTSPQHF	TGTGCCAGCAGAGGCGGGACCTCGCCCCAGCATTTT
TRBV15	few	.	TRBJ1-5	CATSRFNQPQHF	TGTGCCACCAGCAGATTTAATCAGCCCCAGCATTTT
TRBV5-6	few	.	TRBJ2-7	CASSVYYEQYF	TGTGCCAGCAGCGTGTACTACGAGCAGTACTTC
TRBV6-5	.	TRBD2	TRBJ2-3	CASSLSGVYDTQYF	TGTGCCAGCAGTCTGAGCGGGGTTTATGATACGCAGTATTTT
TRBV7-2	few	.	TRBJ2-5	CASSLPGRRETQYF	TGTGCCAGCAGCTTGCCCGGCAGGAGGGAGACCCAGTACTTC
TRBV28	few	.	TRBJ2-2	CASSFVSANTGELFF	TGTGCCAGCAGTTTTGTTTCGGCGAACACCGGGGAGCTGTTTTTT
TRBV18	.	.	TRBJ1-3	CASSPTPGTAGNTIYF	TGTGCCAGCTCCCCAACCCCAGGGACGGCTGGAAACACCATATATTTT
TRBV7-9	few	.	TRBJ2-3	CARRNGGNTDTQYF	TGTGCCAGGAGAAATGGCGGGAACACAGATACGCAGTATTTT
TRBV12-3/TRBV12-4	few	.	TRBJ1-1	CASSWTVSNTEAFF	TGTGCCAGCAGTTGGACAGTCTCAAACACTGAAGCTTTCTTT
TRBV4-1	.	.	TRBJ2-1	CASGERDLGNEQFF	TGCGCCAGCGGCGAAAGGGACCTCGGCAATGAGCAGTTCTTC
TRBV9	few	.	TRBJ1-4	CASSVAAGMEKLFF	TGTGCCAGCAGCGTAGCTGCAGGGATGGAAAAACTGTTTTTT
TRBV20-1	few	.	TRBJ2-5	CSATVSQETQYF	TGCAGTGCTACGGTCAGCCAAGAGACCCAGTACTTC
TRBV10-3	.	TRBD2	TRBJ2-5	CAISERSSGGETQYF	TGTGCCATCAGTGAGAGGAGTAGCGGGGGAGAGACCCAGTACTTC
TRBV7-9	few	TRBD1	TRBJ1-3	CATGDRASGNTIYF	TGTGCCACCGGCGACAGGGCCTCTGGAAACACCATATATTTT
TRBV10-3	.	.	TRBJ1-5	CAISESNMGGSYNQPQHF	TGTGCCATCAGTGAGTCGAACATGGGAGGCAGCTACAATCAGCCCCAGCATTTT
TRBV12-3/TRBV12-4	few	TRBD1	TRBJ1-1	CASRTTGAEAFF	TGTGCCAGCAGAACCACAGGGGCTGAAGCTTTCTTT
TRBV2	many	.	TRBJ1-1	CASSERGGEKNTEAFF	TGTGCCAGCAGTGAAAGGGGGGGGGAAAAGAACACTGAAGCTTTCTTT
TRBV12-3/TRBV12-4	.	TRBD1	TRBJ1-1	CASDPGQGTEAFF	TGTGCCAGCGATCCGGGACAGGGGACTGAAGCTTTCTTT
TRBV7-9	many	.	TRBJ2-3	CASSSPWGAASSTDTQYF	TGTGCCAGCAGCTCCCCCTGGGGAGCGGCGAGTAGCACAGATACGCAGTATTTT
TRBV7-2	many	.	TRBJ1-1	CASSSGVRTEAFF	TGTGCCAGCAGCTCAGGAGTCAGAACTGAAGCTTTCTTT
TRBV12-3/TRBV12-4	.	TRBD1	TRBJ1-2	CASIPGTGGVVGYTF	TGTGCCAGCATCCCCGGGACAGGGGGTGTTGTAGGCTACACCTTC